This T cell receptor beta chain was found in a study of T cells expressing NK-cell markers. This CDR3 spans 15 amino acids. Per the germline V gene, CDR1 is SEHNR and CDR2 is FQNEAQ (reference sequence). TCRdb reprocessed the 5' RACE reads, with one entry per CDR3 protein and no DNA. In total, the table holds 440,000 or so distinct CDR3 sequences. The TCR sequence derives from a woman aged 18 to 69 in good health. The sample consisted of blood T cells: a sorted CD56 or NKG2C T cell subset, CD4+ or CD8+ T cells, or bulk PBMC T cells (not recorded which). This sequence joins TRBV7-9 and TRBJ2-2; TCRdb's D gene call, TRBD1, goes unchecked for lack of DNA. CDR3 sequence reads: CASSFRGKGTGELFF.